Listed below are T cell receptor beta chains from one sample, sequenced in a study of blood T cell repertoires in COVID-19. TCRdb's copy holds only in-frame clones and misses some; the assay was immunoSEQ multiplex PCR. Of some 120,000 clones in the sample, approximately 86% were seen once. The sample taken for sequencing was peripheral blood. The receptors stem from a man aged 35 to 55 with acute or convalescent COVID-19. The CDR3 runs from the conserved cysteine through the conserved F or W. Fields, in order: V gene, clone size, J gene, D gene, CDR3 protein, CDR3 DNA. D genes are given only for firm matches. Clone size appears in some rows only: once, few, many, or a class for an expanded clone.

V: TRBV3-1/TRBV3-2
size: -
J: TRBJ2-5
D: TRBD2
CDR3: CASSPALAGQETQYF
DNA: TGTGCCAGCAGCCCAGCACTAGCGGGTCAAGAGACCCAGTACTTC

V: TRBV11-2
size: once
J: TRBJ1-1
D: -
CDR3: CASSEGGTEAFF
DNA: TGTGCCAGCAGCGAAGGGGGCACTGAAGCTTTCTTT

V: TRBV7-9
size: -
J: TRBJ2-2
D: -
CDR3: CASSLGSGSLSGELFF
DNA: TGTGCCAGCAGCTTAGGATCCGGGAGTCTGTCCGGGGAGCTGTTTTTT

V: TRBV3-1/TRBV3-2
size: -
J: TRBJ2-5
D: TRBD2
CDR3: CASSQDRLAGGYRASQYF
DNA: TGTGCCAGCAGCCAAGATCGTCTGGCGGGGGGGTATCGGGCGTCCCAGTACTTC

V: TRBV18
size: -
J: TRBJ2-5
D: TRBD1
CDR3: CASSGPGTEETQYF
DNA: TGTGCCAGCTCGGGACCCGGGACAGAAGAGACCCAGTACTTC

V: TRBV6-6
size: -
J: TRBJ2-2
D: -
CDR3: CASSYEGDTGELFF
DNA: TGTGCCAGCAGTTACGAGGGGGATACCGGGGAGCTGTTTTTT

V: TRBV4-2
size: -
J: TRBJ2-3
D: TRBD1
CDR3: CASSQAGTAKHTQYF
DNA: TGTGCCAGCAGCCAAGCCGGGACAGCTAAACATACGCAGTATTTT

V: TRBV4-2
size: -
J: TRBJ2-3
D: TRBD2
CDR3: CASSQEGSGGPSTDTQYF
DNA: TGTGCCAGCAGCCAAGAGGGCAGCGGGGGGCCCTCCACAGATACGCAGTATTTT

V: TRBV6-4
size: once
J: TRBJ1-5
D: TRBD1
CDR3: CASSDSGQGNQPQHF
DNA: TGTGCCAGCAGTGACTCGGGACAGGGAAATCAGCCCCAGCATTTT

V: TRBV30
size: -
J: TRBJ1-5
D: TRBD1
CDR3: CAWSVQGGNQPQHF
DNA: TGTGCCTGGAGTGTACAGGGGGGAAATCAGCCCCAGCATTTT

V: TRBV6-5
size: -
J: TRBJ1-2
D: -
CDR3: CASPRPTETHGYTF
DNA: TGTGCCAGCCCCCGCCCGACGGAGACCCATGGCTACACCTTC

V: TRBV10-3
size: -
J: TRBJ2-3
D: -
CDR3: CAITPNRESTATQYF
DNA: TGTGCCATCACCCCTAACCGGGAGAGCACAGCTACGCAGTATTTT

V: TRBV6-5
size: -
J: TRBJ1-2
D: TRBD1
CDR3: CASRQGASGYTF
DNA: TGTGCCAGCAGACAGGGGGCGTCTGGCTACACCTTC

V: TRBV5-8
size: -
J: TRBJ2-1
D: TRBD2
CDR3: CASSLESSSGSPYNEQFF
DNA: TGTGCCAGCAGCTTGGAATCGTCTAGCGGGAGCCCCTACAATGAGCAGTTCTTC

V: TRBV7-3
size: -
J: TRBJ2-6
D: TRBD1
CDR3: CASSLLGTGVGANVLTF
DNA: TGTGCCAGCAGCTTATTGGGGACAGGGGTTGGGGCCAACGTCCTGACTTTC

V: TRBV3-1/TRBV3-2
size: -
J: TRBJ2-1
D: TRBD1
CDR3: CASSAVRGRMISVVNEQFF
DNA: TGTGCCAGCAGCGCAGTCAGGGGGCGCATGATCTCTGTAGTCAATGAGCAGTTCTTC

V: TRBV29-1
size: few
J: TRBJ1-1
D: -
CDR3: CSVVEEYSTEAFF
DNA: TGCAGCGTTGTTGAGGAATACTCCACTGAAGCTTTCTTT

V: TRBV2
size: once
J: TRBJ1-5
D: TRBD1
CDR3: CASSSGQNNQPQHF
DNA: TGTGCCAGTAGTTCGGGACAGAACAATCAGCCCCAGCATTTT

V: TRBV5-1
size: -
J: TRBJ2-1
D: -
CDR3: CARPNLTLEQFF
DNA: TGCGCCAGACCTAACCTTACTCTCGAGCAGTTCTTC

V: TRBV5-1
size: -
J: TRBJ1-2
D: -
CDR3: CASSLEMLGGGGYTF
DNA: TGCGCCAGCAGCTTGGAGATGTTGGGAGGAGGCGGCTACACCTTC

V: TRBV13
size: -
J: TRBJ2-2
D: TRBD2
CDR3: CASSPLAGKAGELFF
DNA: TGTGCCAGCAGCCCCCTAGCGGGAAAGGCCGGGGAGCTGTTTTTT

V: TRBV5-5
size: -
J: TRBJ2-5
D: TRBD2
CDR3: CASLRGDQYF
DNA: TGTGCCAGCCTGCGGGGGGACCAGTACTTC

V: TRBV6-5
size: -
J: TRBJ1-6
D: TRBD1
CDR3: CASRRQGSYNSPLHF
DNA: TGTGCCAGCAGAAGACAGGGGTCATATAATTCACCCCTCCACTTT

V: TRBV6-1
size: -
J: TRBJ1-2
D: -
CDR3: CASSDTGYGYTF
DNA: TGTGCCAGCAGTGACACCGGCTATGGCTACACCTTC

V: TRBV18
size: -
J: TRBJ1-1
D: -
CDR3: CASSPSAGGDTEAFF
DNA: TGTGCCAGCTCACCGTCAGCGGGGGGGGACACTGAAGCTTTCTTT

V: TRBV6-5
size: once
J: TRBJ1-1
D: -
CDR3: CASSYSRSGTEAFF
DNA: TGTGCCAGCAGTTACTCCCGGAGCGGAACTGAAGCTTTCTTT

V: TRBV28
size: -
J: TRBJ2-1
D: TRBD2
CDR3: CASSLSGGDKVYNEQFF
DNA: TGTGCCAGCAGTTTAAGCGGGGGGGATAAGGTCTACAATGAGCAGTTCTTC

V: TRBV4-2
size: -
J: TRBJ2-5
D: -
CDR3: CASSQEVGGETQYF
DNA: TGTGCCAGCAGCCAAGAAGTTGGCGGAGAGACCCAGTACTTC

V: TRBV7-2
size: -
J: TRBJ1-6
D: -
CDR3: CASSLVFGSSYNSPLHF
DNA: TGTGCCAGCAGCTTAGTATTCGGGAGCTCCTATAATTCACCCCTCCACTTT

V: TRBV5-1
size: -
J: TRBJ1-1
D: -
CDR3: CASSLTANTEAFF
DNA: TGCGCCAGCAGCTTAACAGCGAACACTGAAGCTTTCTTT

V: TRBV7-9
size: -
J: TRBJ1-1
D: -
CDR3: CASSLGGPEAFF
DNA: TGTGCCAGCAGCTTGGGAGGGCCTGAAGCTTTCTTT

V: TRBV4-2
size: -
J: TRBJ1-2
D: TRBD1
CDR3: CASSQEDRGRDGYTF
DNA: TGTGCCAGCAGCCAAGAAGACAGGGGAAGGGATGGCTACACCTTC

V: TRBV9
size: -
J: TRBJ2-2
D: -
CDR3: CASSVVQGSTGELFF
DNA: TGTGCCAGCAGCGTAGTTCAGGGTAGCACCGGGGAGCTGTTTTTT

V: TRBV12-5
size: -
J: TRBJ1-6
D: -
CDR3: CASGPSSPLHF
DNA: TGTGCTAGTGGCCCCAGTTCACCCCTCCACTTT

V: TRBV18
size: once
J: TRBJ1-6
D: -
CDR3: CASSPPSTAGDSPLHF
DNA: TGTGCCAGCTCACCCCCATCCACGGCGGGGGATTCACCCCTCCACTTT